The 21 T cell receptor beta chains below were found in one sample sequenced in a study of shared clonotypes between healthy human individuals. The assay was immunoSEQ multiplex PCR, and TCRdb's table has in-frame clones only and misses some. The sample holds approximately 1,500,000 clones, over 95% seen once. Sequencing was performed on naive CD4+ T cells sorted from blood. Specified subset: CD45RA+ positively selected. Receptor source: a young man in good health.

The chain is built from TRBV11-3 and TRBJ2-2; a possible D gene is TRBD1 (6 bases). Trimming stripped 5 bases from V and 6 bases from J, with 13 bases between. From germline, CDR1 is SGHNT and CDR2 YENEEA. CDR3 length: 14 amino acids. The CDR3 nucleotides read TGTGCCAGCAGCCTACTAACAGGGTCCGGGGAGCTGTTTTTT. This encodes CASSLLTGSGELFF.

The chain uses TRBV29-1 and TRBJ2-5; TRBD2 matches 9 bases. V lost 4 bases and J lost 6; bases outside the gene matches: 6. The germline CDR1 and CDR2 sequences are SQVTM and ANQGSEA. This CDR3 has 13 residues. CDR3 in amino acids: CSVVTSGSKTQYF. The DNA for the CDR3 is TGCAGCGTTGTAACTAGCGGGTCAAAGACCCAGTACTTC.

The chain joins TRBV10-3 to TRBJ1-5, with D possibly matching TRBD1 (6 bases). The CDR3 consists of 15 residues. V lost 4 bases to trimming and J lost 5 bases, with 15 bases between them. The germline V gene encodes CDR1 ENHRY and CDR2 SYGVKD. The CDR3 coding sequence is TGTGCCATCAGTGGGGGGCCCGGCGCCGATCAGCCCCAGCATTTT. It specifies CAISGGPGADQPQHF.

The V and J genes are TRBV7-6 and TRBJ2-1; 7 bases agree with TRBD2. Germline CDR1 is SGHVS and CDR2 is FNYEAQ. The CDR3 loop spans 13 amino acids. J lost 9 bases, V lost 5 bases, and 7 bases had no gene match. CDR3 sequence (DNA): TGTGCCAGCAGCCCGAGGACTAGGGGTGAGCAGTTCTTC. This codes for CASSPRTRGEQFF.

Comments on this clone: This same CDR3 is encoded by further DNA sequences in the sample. The CDR3 here is CASSASGSSYNEQFF. For the CDR3, the DNA is TGTGCCAGCAGTGCTAGCGGTAGCTCCTACAATGAGCAGTTCTTC. V and J are TRBV2 and TRBJ2-1; 7 nucleotides match TRBD2. V lost 4 bases, J lost 0 bases, and 3 bases stayed unmatched. The V gene's germline CDR1 is SNHLY and CDR2 FYNNEI. The CDR3 is 15 residues long.

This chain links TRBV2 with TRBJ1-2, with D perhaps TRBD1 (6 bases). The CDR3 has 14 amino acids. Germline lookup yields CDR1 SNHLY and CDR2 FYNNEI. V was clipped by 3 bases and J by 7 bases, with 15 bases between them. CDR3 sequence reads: CASSEVQGAAGYTF. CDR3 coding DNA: TGTGCCAGCAGTGAGGTACAGGGTGCGGCTGGCTACACCTTC.

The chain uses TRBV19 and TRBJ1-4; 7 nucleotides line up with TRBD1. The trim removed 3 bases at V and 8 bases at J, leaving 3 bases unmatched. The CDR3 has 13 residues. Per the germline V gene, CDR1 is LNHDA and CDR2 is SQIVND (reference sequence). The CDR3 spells CASSISRGEKLFF. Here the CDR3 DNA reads TGTGCCAGTAGTATTTCCAGGGGGGAAAAACTGTTTTTT.

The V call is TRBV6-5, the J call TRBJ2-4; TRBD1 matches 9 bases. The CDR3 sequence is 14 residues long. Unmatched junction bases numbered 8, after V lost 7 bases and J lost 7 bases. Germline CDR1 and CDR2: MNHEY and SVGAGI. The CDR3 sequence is CASNSGTGTNIQYF. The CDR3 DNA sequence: TGTGCCAGCAACTCCGGGACAGGGACGAACATTCAGTACTTC.

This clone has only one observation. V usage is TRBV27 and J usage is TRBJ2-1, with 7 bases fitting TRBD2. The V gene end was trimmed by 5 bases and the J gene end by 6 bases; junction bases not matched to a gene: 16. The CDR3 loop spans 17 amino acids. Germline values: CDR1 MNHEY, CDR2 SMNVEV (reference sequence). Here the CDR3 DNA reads TGTGCCAGCAGTGCCCGGTCCCTGACTAGCTCGGCCAATGAGCAGTTCTTC. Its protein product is CASSARSLTSSANEQFF.

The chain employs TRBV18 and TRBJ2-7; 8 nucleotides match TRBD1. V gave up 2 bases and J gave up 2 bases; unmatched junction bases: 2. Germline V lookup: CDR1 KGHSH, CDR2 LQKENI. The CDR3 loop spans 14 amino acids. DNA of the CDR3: TGTGCCAGCTCACCAGACAGGGGCGCCTACGAGCAGTACTTC. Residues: CASSPDRGAYEQYF.

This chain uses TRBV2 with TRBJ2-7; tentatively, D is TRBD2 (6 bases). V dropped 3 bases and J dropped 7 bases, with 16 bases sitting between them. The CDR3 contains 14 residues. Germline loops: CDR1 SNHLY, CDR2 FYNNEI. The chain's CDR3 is CASSDSMAGREQYF. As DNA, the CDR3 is TGTGCCAGCAGTGATTCTATGGCGGGGCGAGAGCAGTACTTC.

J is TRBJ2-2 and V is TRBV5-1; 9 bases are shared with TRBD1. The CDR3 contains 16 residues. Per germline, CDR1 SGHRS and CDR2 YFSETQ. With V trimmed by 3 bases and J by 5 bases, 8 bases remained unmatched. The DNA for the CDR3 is TGCGCCAGCAGCTCACATTCGGGACAGGGAACCGGGGAGCTGTTTTTT. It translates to CASSSHSGQGTGELFF.

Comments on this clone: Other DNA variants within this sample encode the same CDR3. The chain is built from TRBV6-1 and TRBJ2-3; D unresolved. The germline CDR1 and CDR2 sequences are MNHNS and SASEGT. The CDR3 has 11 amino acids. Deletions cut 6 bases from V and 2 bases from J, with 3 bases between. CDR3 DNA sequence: TGTGCCAGCAGAGACACAGATACGCAGTATTTT. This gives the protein CASRDTDTQYF.

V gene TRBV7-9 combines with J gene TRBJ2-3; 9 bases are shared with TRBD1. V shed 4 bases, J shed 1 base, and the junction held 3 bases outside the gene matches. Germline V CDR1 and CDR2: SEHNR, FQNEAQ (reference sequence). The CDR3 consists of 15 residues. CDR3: CASSYRTGGTDTQYF. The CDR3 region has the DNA TGTGCCAGCAGCTATCGGACAGGGGGCACAGATACGCAGTATTTT.

In DNA, the CDR3 is TGTGCCAGCAGTTACCAGGCGGAGATACAAGTGACGCAGTATTTT. This encodes CASSYQAEIQVTQYF. The V and J genes are TRBV6-5 and TRBJ2-3; D gene uncertain. CDR1 and CDR2 (germline): MNHEY, SVGAGI. This CDR3 contains 15 residues. Trimming pared 2 bases from V and 9 bases from J, leaving 18 bases between.

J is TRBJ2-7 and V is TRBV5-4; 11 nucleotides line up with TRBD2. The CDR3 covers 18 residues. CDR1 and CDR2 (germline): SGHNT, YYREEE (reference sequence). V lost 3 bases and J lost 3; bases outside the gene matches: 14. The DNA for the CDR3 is TGTGCCAGCAGCTCAGAACCTAGACTAGCGGGATTTAGCTACGAGCAGTACTTC. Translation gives CASSSEPRLAGFSYEQYF. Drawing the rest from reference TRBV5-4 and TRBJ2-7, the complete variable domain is ETGVTQSPTHLIKTRGQQVTLRCSSQSGHNTVSWYQQALGQGPQFIFQYYREEENGRGNFPPRFSGLQFPNYSSELNVNALELDDSALYLCASSSEPRLAGFSYEQYFGPGTRLTVT.

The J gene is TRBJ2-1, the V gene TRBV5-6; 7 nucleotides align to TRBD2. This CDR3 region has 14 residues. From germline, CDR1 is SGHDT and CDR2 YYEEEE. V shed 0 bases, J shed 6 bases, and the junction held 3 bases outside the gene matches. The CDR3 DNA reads TGTGCCAGCAGCTTGGGGACTAGGACCAATGAGCAGTTCTTC. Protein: CASSLGTRTNEQFF.

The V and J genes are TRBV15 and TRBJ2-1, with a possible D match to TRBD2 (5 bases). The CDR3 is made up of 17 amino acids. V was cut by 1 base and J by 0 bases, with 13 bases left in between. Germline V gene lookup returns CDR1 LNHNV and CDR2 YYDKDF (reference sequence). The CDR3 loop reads CATSRGGARSSYNEQFF. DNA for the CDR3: TGTGCCACCAGCAGAGGGGGAGCCCGGAGCTCCTACAATGAGCAGTTCTTC.

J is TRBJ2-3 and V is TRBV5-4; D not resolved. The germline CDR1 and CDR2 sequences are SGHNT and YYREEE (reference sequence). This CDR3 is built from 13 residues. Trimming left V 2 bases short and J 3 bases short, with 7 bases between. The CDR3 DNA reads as TGTGCCAGCAGCTTTTTCCTTACAGATACGCAGTATTTT. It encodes CASSFFLTDTQYF.

The CDR3 protein is CASRQGAQTSGRASRNEQFF. DNA of the CDR3: TGTGCCAGCAGACAAGGGGCGCAGACTAGCGGGAGGGCCTCTCGCAATGAGCAGTTCTTC. V is TRBV28 and J is TRBJ2-1, with TRBD2 matching over 14 bases. V lost 6 bases and J lost 6; bases outside the gene matches: 19. The CDR3 runs to 20 residues. Germline V gives CDR1 MDHEN, CDR2 SYDVKM.

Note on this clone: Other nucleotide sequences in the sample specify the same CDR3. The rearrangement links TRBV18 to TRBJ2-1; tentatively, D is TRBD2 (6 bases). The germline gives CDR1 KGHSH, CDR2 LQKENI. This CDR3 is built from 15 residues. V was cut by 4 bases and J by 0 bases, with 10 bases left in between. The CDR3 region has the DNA TGTGCCAGCTCACTAGCGGTTAGCTCCTACAATGAGCAGTTCTTC. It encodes CASSLAVSSYNEQFF.